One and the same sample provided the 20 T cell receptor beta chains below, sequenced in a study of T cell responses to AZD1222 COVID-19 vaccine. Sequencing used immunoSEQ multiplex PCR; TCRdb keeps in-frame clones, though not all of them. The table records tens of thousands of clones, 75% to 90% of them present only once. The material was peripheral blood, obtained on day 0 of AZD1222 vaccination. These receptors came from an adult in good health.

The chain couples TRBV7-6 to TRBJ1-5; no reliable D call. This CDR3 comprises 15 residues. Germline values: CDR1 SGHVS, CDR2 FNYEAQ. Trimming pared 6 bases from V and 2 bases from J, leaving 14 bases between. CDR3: CASRPPRSRNQPQHF. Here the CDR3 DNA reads TGTGCCAGCAGACCCCCGAGGTCCCGCAATCAGCCCCAGCATTTT.

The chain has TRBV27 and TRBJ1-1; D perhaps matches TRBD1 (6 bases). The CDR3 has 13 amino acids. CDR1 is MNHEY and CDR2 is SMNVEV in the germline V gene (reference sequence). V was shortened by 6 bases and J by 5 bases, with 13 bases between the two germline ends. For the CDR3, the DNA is TGTGCCAGCAGGAACTCAGGGGATACTGAAGCTTTCTTT. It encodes CASRNSGDTEAFF.

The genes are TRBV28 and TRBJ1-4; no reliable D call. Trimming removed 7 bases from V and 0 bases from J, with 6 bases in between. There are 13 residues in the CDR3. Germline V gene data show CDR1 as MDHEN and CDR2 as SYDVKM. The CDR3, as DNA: TGTGCCAGCAAAGAGGCAACTAATGAAAAACTGTTTTTT. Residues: CASKEATNEKLFF.

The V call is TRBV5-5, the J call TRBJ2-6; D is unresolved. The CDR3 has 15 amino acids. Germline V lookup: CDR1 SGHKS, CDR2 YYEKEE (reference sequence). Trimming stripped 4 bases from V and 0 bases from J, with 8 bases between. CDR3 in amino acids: CASSNQFSGANVLTF. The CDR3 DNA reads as TGTGCCAGCAGCAATCAGTTCTCTGGGGCCAACGTCCTGACTTTC.

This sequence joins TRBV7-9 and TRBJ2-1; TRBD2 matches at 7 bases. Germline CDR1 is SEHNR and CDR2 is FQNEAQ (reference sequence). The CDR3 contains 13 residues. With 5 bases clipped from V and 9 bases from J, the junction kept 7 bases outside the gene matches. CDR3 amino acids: CASSSWEGTEQFF. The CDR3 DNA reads TGTGCCAGCAGCAGCTGGGAGGGTACTGAGCAGTTCTTC.

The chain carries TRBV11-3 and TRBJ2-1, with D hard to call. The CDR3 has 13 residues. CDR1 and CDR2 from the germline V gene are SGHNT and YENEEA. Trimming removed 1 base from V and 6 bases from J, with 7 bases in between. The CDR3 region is CASSLGRTNEQFF. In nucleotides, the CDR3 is TGTGCCAGCAGCTTAGGACGAACCAATGAGCAGTTCTTC.

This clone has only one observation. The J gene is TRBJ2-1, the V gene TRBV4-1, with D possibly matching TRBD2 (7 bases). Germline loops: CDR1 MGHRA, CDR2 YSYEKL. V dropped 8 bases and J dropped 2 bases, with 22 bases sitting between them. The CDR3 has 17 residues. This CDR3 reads CASATLRGGETYNEQFF. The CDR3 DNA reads TGCGCCAGCGCGACGTTAAGGGGGGGGGAGACCTACAATGAGCAGTTCTTC.

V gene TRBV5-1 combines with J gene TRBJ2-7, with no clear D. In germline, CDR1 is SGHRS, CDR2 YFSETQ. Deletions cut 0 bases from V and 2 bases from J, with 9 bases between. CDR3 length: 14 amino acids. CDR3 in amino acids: CASSLDGTPYEQYF. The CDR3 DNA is TGCGCCAGCAGCTTGGACGGCACCCCCTACGAGCAGTACTTC.

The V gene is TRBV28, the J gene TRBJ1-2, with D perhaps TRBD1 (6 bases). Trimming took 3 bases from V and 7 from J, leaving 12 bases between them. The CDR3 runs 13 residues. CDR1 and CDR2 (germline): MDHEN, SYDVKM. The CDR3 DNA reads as TGTGCCAGCAGTTTGACGGGGGCGCGTGGCTACACCTTC. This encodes CASSLTGARGYTF.

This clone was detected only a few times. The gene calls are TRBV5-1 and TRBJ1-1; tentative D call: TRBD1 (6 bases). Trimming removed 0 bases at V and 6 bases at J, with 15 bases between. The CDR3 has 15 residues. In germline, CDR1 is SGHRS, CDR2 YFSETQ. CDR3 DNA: TGCGCCAGCAGCTTGGTTTGGGGCGGACAGTCTGAAGCTTTCTTT. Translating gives CASSLVWGGQSEAFF.

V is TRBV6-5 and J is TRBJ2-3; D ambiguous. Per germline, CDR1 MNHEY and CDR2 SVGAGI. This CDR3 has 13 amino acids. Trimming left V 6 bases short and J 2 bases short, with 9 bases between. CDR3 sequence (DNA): TGTGCCAGCAGACCCGATTCCACAGATACGCAGTATTTT. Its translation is CASRPDSTDTQYF.

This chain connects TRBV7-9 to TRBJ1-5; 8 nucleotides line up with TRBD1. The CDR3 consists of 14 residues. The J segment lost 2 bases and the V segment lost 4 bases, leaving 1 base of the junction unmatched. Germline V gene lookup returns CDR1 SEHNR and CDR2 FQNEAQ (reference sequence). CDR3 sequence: CASSSDRGNQPQHF. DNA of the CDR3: TGTGCCAGCAGCTCGGACAGGGGCAATCAGCCCCAGCATTTT.

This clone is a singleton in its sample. The CDR3, as DNA: TGTGCCAGCAGTCGAGGGACAGGGGGGTCTGGAAACACCATATATTTT. Translated, it gives CASSRGTGGSGNTIYF. V usage is TRBV6-6 and J usage is TRBJ1-3; 11 bases agree with TRBD1. The CDR3 extends over 16 amino acids. The J segment lost 1 base and the V segment lost 5 bases, leaving 4 bases of the junction unmatched. Per the germline V gene, CDR1 is MNHNY and CDR2 is SVGAGI (reference sequence).

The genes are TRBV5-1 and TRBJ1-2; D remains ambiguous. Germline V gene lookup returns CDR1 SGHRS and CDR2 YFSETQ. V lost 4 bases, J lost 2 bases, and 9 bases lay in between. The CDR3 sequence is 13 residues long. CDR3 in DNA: TGCGCCAGCAGCCCAGACCTAAACTATGGCTACACCTTC. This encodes CASSPDLNYGYTF.

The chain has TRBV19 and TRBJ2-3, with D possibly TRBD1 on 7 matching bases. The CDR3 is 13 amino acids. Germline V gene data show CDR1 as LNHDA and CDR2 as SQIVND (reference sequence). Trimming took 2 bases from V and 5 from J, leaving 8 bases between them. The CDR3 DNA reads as TGTGCCAGTAGTATACAGGGGGGAGATACGCAGTATTTT. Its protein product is CASSIQGGDTQYF.

In nucleotides, the CDR3 is TGTGCCAGCAGCTTAGTGGGACAGGGGGGCCATGAGCAGTTCTTC. The encoded protein is CASSLVGQGGHEQFF. The chain is built from TRBV7-9 and TRBJ2-1; 11 nucleotides line up with TRBD1. CDR3 size: 15 residues. Germline CDR1 and CDR2: SEHNR and FQNEAQ (reference sequence). V lost 1 base, J lost 8 bases, and 4 bases stayed unmatched.

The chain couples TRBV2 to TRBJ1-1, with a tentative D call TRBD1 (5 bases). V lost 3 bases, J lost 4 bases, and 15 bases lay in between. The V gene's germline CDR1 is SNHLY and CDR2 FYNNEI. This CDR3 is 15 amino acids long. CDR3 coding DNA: TGTGCCAGCAGTGACCCAAGGACAACCGGCACTGAAGCTTTCTTT. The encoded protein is CASSDPRTTGTEAFF.

The CDR3 DNA follows: TGCGCCAGCGCGACAGGGAACGAGCAGTACTTC. This codes for CASATGNEQYF. The V call is TRBV5-1, the J call TRBJ2-7; 7 bases line up with TRBD1. The CDR3 covers 11 residues. Germline CDR1 SGHRS, CDR2 YFSETQ. Trimming at V came to 7 bases and at J to 5 bases, leaving 3 bases not matched to a gene.

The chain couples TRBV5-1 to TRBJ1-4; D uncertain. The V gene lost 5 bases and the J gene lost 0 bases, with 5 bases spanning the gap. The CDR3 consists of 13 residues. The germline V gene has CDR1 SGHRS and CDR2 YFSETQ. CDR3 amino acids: CASREATNEKLFF. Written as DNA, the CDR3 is TGCGCCAGCAGGGAGGCAACTAATGAAAAACTGTTTTTT. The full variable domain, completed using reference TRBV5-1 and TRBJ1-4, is KAGVTQTPRYLIKTRGQQVTLSCSPISGHRSVSWYQQTPGQGLQFLFEYFSETQRNKGNFPGRFSGRQFSNSRSEMNVSTLELGDSALYLCASREATNEKLFFGSGTQLSVL.

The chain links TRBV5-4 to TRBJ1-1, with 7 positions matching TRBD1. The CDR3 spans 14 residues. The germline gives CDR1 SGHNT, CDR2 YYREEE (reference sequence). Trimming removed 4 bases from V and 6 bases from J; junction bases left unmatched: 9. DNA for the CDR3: TGTGCCAGCAGCCCCGGACAGGTAGCCTCTGAAGCTTTCTTT. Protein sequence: CASSPGQVASEAFF.